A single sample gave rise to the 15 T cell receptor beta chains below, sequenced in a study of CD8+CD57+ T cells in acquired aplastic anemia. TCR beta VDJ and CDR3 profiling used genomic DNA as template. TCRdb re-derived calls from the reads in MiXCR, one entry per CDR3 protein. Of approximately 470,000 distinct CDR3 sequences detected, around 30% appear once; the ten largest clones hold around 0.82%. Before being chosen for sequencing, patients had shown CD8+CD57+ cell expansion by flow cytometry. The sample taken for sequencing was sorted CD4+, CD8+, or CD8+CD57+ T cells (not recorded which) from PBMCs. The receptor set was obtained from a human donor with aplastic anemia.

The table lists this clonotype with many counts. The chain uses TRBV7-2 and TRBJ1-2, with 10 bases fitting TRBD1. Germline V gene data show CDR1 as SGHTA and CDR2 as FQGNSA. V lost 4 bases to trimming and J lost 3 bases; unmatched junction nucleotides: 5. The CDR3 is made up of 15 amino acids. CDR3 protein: CASSSDRGRDYGYTF. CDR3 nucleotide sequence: TGTGCCAGCAGCTCTGACAGGGGGCGTGACTATGGCTACACCTTC.

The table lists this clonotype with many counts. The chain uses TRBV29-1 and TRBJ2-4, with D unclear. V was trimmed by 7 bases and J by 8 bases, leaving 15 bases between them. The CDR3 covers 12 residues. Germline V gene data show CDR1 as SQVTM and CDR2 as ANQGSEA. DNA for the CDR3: TGCAGCGCCTTTTCCGGGTCAGACATTCAGTACTTC. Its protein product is CSAFSGSDIQYF.

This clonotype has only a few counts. DNA of the CDR3: TGTGCCAGCAGCTTACGAGGAGCGGGAGTGGCGTCGGAAGCATACGAGCAGTACTTC. This sequence encodes CASSLRGAGVASEAYEQYF. The chain employs TRBV7-3 and TRBJ2-7; 8 positions match TRBD2. The CDR3 runs 19 residues. Germline loops: CDR1 SGHTA, CDR2 FQGTGA. V trimming: 2 bases; J trimming: 4 bases; junction bases outside the gene matches: 19.

The CDR3 DNA is TGTGCCAGCAGTTTATCCCAGGGGCCCTACAATGAGCAGTTCTTC. Its protein product is CASSLSQGPYNEQFF. The genes are TRBV27 and TRBJ2-1, with TRBD1 as a possible D gene (6 bases). Trimming removed 0 bases at V and 2 bases at J, with 8 bases between. CDR1 and CDR2 from the germline V gene are MNHEY and SMNVEV (reference sequence). The CDR3 consists of 15 residues.

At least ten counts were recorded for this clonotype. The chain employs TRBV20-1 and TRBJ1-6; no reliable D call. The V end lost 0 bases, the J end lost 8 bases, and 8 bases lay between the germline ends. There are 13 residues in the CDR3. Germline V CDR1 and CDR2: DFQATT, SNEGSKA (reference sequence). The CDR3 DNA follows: TGCAGTGCTAGAGATGAGGCGGATTCACCCCTCCACTTT. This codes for CSARDEADSPLHF.

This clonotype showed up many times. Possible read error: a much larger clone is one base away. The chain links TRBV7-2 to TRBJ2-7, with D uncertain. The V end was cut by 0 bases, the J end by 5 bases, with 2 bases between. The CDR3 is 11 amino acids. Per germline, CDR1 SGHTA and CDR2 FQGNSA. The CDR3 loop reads CASSLADEQYF. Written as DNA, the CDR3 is TGTGCCAGCAGCTTAGCCGACGAGCAGTACTTC.

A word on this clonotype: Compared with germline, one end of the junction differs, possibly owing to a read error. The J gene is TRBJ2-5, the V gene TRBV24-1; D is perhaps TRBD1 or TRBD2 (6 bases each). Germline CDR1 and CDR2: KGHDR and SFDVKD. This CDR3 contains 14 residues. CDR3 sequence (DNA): TGTGCCAGCAGTCAAGGGGGGAATCGGGAGACCCAGTACTTC. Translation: CASSQGGNRETQYF.

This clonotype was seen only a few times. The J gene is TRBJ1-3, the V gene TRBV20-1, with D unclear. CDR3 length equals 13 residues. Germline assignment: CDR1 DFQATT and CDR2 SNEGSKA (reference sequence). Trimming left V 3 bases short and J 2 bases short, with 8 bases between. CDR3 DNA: TGCAGTGCTAGTTCCGGGGCTGGAAACACCATATATTTT. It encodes CSASSGAGNTIYF.

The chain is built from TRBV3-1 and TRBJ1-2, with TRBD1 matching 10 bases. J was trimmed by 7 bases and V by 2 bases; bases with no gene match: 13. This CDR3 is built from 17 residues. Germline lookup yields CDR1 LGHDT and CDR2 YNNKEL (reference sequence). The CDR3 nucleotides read TGTGCCAGCAGCCAAAATGTGGTCCGGGACAGGGGTTCTGGCTACACCTTC. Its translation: CASSQNVVRDRGSGYTF.

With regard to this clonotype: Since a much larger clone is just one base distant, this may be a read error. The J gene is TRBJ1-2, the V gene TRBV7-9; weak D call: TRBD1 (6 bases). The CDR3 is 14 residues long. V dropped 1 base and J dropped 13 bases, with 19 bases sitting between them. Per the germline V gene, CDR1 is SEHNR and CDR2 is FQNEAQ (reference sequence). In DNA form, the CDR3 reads TGTGCCAGCAGCTTAGGAGCGGGGGGCGCGGCCTGCACCTTC. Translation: CASSLGAGGAACTF. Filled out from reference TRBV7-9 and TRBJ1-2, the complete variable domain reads DTGVSQNPRHKITKRGQNVTFRCDPISEHNRLYWYRQTLGQGPEFLTYFQNEAQLEKSRLLSDRFSAERPKGSFSTLEIQRTEQGDSAMYLCASSLGAGGAACTFGSGTRLTVV.

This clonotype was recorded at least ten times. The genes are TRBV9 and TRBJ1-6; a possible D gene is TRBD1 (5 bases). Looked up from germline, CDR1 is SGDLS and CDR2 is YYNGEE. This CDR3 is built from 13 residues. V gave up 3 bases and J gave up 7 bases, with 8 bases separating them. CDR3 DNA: TGTGCCAGCAGCGCCCGACAGAATTCACCCCTCCACTTT. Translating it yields CASSARQNSPLHF.

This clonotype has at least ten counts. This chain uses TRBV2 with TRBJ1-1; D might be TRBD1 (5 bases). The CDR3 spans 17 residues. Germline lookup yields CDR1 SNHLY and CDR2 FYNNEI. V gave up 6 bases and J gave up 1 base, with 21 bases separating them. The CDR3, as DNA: TGTGCCAGCAGGAAGGTCCTCCTGGACACGAAGAACACTGAAGCTTTCTTT. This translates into CASRKVLLDTKNTEAFF.

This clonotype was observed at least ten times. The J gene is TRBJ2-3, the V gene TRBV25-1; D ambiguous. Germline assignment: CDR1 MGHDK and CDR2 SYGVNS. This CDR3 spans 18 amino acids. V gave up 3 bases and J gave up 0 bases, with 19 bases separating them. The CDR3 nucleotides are TGTGCCAGCAGTGATCCCGAATTGAGAGGTTTTAGCACAGATACGCAGTATTTT. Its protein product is CASSDPELRGFSTDTQYF.

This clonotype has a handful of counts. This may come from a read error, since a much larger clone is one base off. This CDR3 is CASSLATLEQYF. DNA for the CDR3: TGTGCCAGCAGCTTGGCCACACTCGAGCAGTACTTC. The rearrangement uses TRBV7-2 and TRBJ2-7; D not resolved. The germline V gene has CDR1 SGHTA and CDR2 FQGNSA. This CDR3 has 12 amino acids. V was trimmed by 3 bases and J by 6 bases, leaving 9 bases between them.

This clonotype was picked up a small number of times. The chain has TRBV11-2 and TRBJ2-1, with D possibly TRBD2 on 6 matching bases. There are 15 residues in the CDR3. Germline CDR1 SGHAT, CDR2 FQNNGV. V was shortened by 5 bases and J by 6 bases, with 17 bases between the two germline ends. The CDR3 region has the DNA TGTGCCAGCAGCAGGGACGGAAATAGCGGCAATGAGCAGTTCTTC. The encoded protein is CASSRDGNSGNEQFF.